Included here is one T cell receptor beta chain sequence, with context. At the DNA level, this CDR3 is encoded by other sequences in the same sample as well. The data originate from a study of cytomegalovirus exposure and HLA in healthy donors. CDR3 length equals 13 residues. Germline V gene data show CDR1 as SGHRS and CDR2 as YFSETQ. Deletions cut 0 bases from V and 4 bases from J, with 8 bases between. 13 Jbeta primers and 60 Vbeta primers were used for the PCR. The data were produced by immunoSEQ multiplex PCR, yet TCRdb's version contains in-frame clones alone and is incomplete. The table lists around 200,000 clones, around 81% of them singletons, with approximately 2.1% in the top ten.

This TCR was recovered from a man aged 25-45 years in good health and CMV-seronegative. Sequences were obtained from PBMCs. The gene calls are TRBV5-1 and TRBJ2-7, with D unresolved. The DNA for the CDR3 is TGCGCCAGCAGCTTGGCCGTATCGTACGAGCAGTACTTC. It translates to CASSLAVSYEQYF.